The next 30 T cell receptor beta chains were all read from a single sample in a study of blood T cell repertoires in COVID-19. TCRdb keeps only in-frame clones here, not all; method: immunoSEQ multiplex PCR. The sample yields some 46,000 clones, about 90% seen once. Sequencing was performed on peripheral blood. Source of these receptors: a man in his fifties with acute or convalescent COVID-19.

V gene TRBV7-9 combines with J gene TRBJ2-3; TRBD2 is a possible D gene (7 bases). CDR3 length equals 15 residues. Germline lookup yields CDR1 SEHNR and CDR2 FQNEAQ (reference sequence). Trimming removed 5 bases at V and 6 bases at J, with 18 bases between. The CDR3 nucleotides read TGTGCCAGCAGCGGGGGGGCCCTAGCGCCCGATACGCAGTATTTT. Protein product: CASSGGALAPDTQYF.

CDR3 nucleotides: TGTGCCAGTAGTATTGATGGGGGGTCACCCCTCCACTTT. Amino acid sequence: CASSIDGGSPLHF. The chain links TRBV19 to TRBJ1-6, with TRBD1 as a possible D gene (5 bases). Trimming left V 3 bases short and J 10 bases short, with 10 bases between. Germline-derived CDR1 and CDR2 are LNHDA and SQIVND (reference sequence). The CDR3 runs to 13 residues.

V usage is TRBV19 and J usage is TRBJ2-5; tentative D call: TRBD2 (6 bases). Trimming shortened V by 5 bases and J by 5 bases, and 12 bases separated the two germline ends. The germline CDR1 and CDR2 sequences are LNHDA and SQIVND (reference sequence). The CDR3 totals 13 residues. CDR3 nucleotide sequence: TGTGCCAGTAGTCTCGGGACTTTGGAGACCCAGTACTTC. This sequence encodes CASSLGTLETQYF.

The chain links TRBV7-3 to TRBJ1-6; 7 nucleotides align to TRBD1. Germline CDR1 reads SGHTA; CDR2 reads FQGTGA. The CDR3 loop spans 15 amino acids. V was pared by 2 bases and J by 7 bases, with 5 bases of the junction left unmatched. CDR3 nucleotides: TGTGCCAGCAGCTTAGTGGGGACAGAGAATTCACCCCTCCACTTT. Its translation is CASSLVGTENSPLHF.

This clone was recorded only once. This sequence joins TRBV11-2 and TRBJ2-1; possible D gene TRBD1, 6 bases. CDR1 is SGHAT and CDR2 is FQNNGV in the germline V gene. This CDR3 is 15 amino acids long. Between the trimmed V and J ends, which lost 5 bases and 8 bases, there was a span of 19 bases. The CDR3 DNA sequence: TGTGCCAGCAGCCAAGGGGGAACCATCTTACATGAGCAGTTCTTC. Encoded protein: CASSQGGTILHEQFF.

This chain uses TRBV24-1 with TRBJ1-2; 7 positions match TRBD1. Germline assignment: CDR1 KGHDR and CDR2 SFDVKD. Losses at the gene ends were 4 bases for V and 1 base for J; bases not matched to a gene: 2. The length of the CDR3 is 14 residues. The CDR3, as DNA: TGTGCCACCAGTGAGGGGACAGTTAACTATGGCTACACCTTC. Its translation is CATSEGTVNYGYTF.

This clone was seen a single time. The V gene is TRBV5-1, the J gene TRBJ2-3; perhaps TRBD1 as D (6 bases). Per germline, CDR1 SGHRS and CDR2 YFSETQ. Trimming removed 4 bases at V and 1 base at J, with 13 bases between. The CDR3 covers 15 residues. The DNA of the CDR3 is TGCGCCAGCAGCCAACCGGGACATCGCACAGATACGCAGTATTTT. Translating it yields CASSQPGHRTDTQYF.

The chain carries TRBV18 and TRBJ2-7; D perhaps matches TRBD2 (5 bases). Germline V gene data show CDR1 as KGHSH and CDR2 as LQKENI. V lost 3 bases to trimming and J lost 0 bases, with 18 bases between them. The CDR3 contains 17 residues. Here the CDR3 reads CASSPEGLRAISYEQYF. CDR3 in DNA: TGTGCCAGCTCACCGGAAGGGTTGAGGGCGATCTCCTACGAGCAGTACTTC.

The chain links TRBV5-4 to TRBJ2-1; 12 bases are shared with TRBD2. The CDR3 sequence is 17 residues long. V was pared by 1 base and J by 4 bases, with 6 bases of the junction left unmatched. CDR1 and CDR2 (germline): SGHNT, YYREEE (reference sequence). CDR3 loop: CASSLSSSGRAYNEQFF. The DNA of the CDR3 is TGTGCCAGCAGCTTGAGTTCTAGCGGGAGGGCATACAATGAGCAGTTCTTC.

V usage is TRBV6-2 or TRBV6-3 and J usage is TRBJ1-6; D may be TRBD1 (6 bases). V lost 6 bases to trimming and J lost 6 bases, with 27 bases between them. The CDR3 extends over 19 amino acids. Germline assignment: CDR1 MNHEY and CDR2 SVGEGT. The CDR3 sequence is CASSRVSAGDLWANSPLHF. The CDR3 DNA reads as TGTGCCAGCAGCCGTGTGTCAGCAGGGGATCTCTGGGCTAATTCACCCCTCCACTTT.

Comment on this clone: This sample includes further DNA sequences coding for the same CDR3. The chain carries TRBV20-1 and TRBJ2-7; D gene unclear. The CDR3 spans 11 residues. V lost 0 bases and J 2 bases, leaving 2 bases between the germline ends. CDR1 and CDR2 from the germline V gene are DFQATT and SNEGSKA (reference sequence). CDR3 sequence: CSARDTYEQYF. DNA of the CDR3: TGCAGTGCTAGAGATACCTACGAGCAGTACTTC.

This sequence joins TRBV10-1 and TRBJ1-5, with no clear D. The V end was cut by 4 bases, the J end by 0 bases, with 4 bases between. Germline CDR1 and CDR2: WNHNN and SYGVQD (reference sequence). The CDR3 is 13 amino acids. As DNA, the CDR3 is TGCGCCAGCAGTGCGAGTAGCAATCAGCCCCAGCATTTT. It translates to CASSASSNQPQHF.

The DNA for the CDR3 is TGTGCCAGTAGTTCGGGGGGCGGGGGCAATCAGCCCCAGCATTTT. Its protein product is CASSSGGGGNQPQHF. The chain has TRBV19 and TRBJ1-5; D perhaps matches TRBD1 (6 bases). CDR1 LNHDA and CDR2 SQIVND come from the germline V gene (reference sequence). The CDR3 spans 15 residues. With 5 bases removed from V and 2 bases from J, the gap between germline ends came to 13 bases.

The V and J genes are TRBV5-1 and TRBJ2-7, with a tentative D call TRBD2 (5 bases). Germline CDR1 reads SGHRS; CDR2 reads YFSETQ. The CDR3 has 13 amino acids. Deletions cut 7 bases from V and 6 bases from J, with 17 bases between. The CDR3 here is CASHRGTGSEQYF. The CDR3 region has the DNA TGCGCCAGCCACCGGGGAACGGGGAGCGAGCAGTACTTC.

The rearrangement joins TRBV30 to TRBJ1-1; 8 nucleotides match TRBD1. The V gene end was trimmed by 0 bases and the J gene end by 5 bases; junction bases not matched to a gene: 2. Germline lookup yields CDR1 GTSNPN and CDR2 SVGIG (reference sequence). The CDR3 contains 13 residues. The CDR3 is CAWSVYRGTEAFF. CDR3 nucleotide sequence: TGTGCCTGGAGTGTATACAGGGGGACTGAAGCTTTCTTT. Using reference TRBV30 and TRBJ1-1 for the parts outside the CDR3, the full variable domain is SQTIHQWPATLVQPVGSPLSLECTVEGTSNPNLYWYRQAAGRGLQLLFYSVGIGQISSEVPQNLSASRPQDRQFILSSKKLLLSDSGFYLCAWSVYRGTEAFFGQGTRLTVV.

This clone appeared once. The V gene is TRBV6-2 or TRBV6-3, the J gene TRBJ2-3; weak D call: TRBD2 (6 bases). The CDR3 consists of 16 residues. Germline V lookup: CDR1 MNHEY, CDR2 SVGEGT. Trimming left V 5 bases short and J 0 bases short, with 15 bases between. CDR3 loop: CASSRAGTGSTDTQYF. The DNA of the CDR3 is TGTGCCAGCAGTCGGGCGGGGACTGGGAGCACAGATACGCAGTATTTT.

This clone has a single count. V gene TRBV3-1 (or the pseudogene TRBV3-2) combines with J gene TRBJ2-7; possibly TRBD2 for D (7 bases). The CDR3 runs 14 residues. CDR1 and CDR2 from the germline V gene are LGHDT and YNNKEL (reference sequence). Trimming stripped 2 bases from V and 3 bases from J, with 11 bases between. CDR3 sequence: CASSQQGRDYEQYF. In DNA, the CDR3 is TGTGCCAGCAGCCAACAGGGGAGGGACTACGAGCAGTACTTC.

The V call is TRBV28, the J call TRBJ2-4; D is uncertain. Germline V gene data show CDR1 as MDHEN and CDR2 as SYDVKM. V gave up 2 bases and J gave up 7 bases, with 12 bases separating them. The CDR3 length is 14 residues. This CDR3 reads CASSLEASRNIQYF. CDR3 DNA sequence: TGTGCCAGCAGTTTAGAGGCCTCGCGGAACATTCAGTACTTC.

This clone has a single count. J is TRBJ1-3 and V is TRBV29-1, with 8 bases lining up with TRBD1. The CDR3 totals 14 residues. Germline CDR1 SQVTM, CDR2 ANQGSEA. Trimming took 6 bases from V and 5 from J; bases not matched to a gene: 9. The CDR3 region is CSVLTGGGRNTIYF. The CDR3 bases are TGCAGCGTCCTCACAGGGGGTGGAAGAAACACCATATATTTT.

This chain connects TRBV19 to TRBJ1-3; D gene ambiguous. V was cut by 5 bases and J by 2 bases, with 10 bases left in between. This CDR3 comprises 14 residues. Germline CDR1 LNHDA, CDR2 SQIVND (reference sequence). CDR3 nucleotide sequence: TGTGCCAGTAGTCGCCTAGCCACTGGAAACACCATATATTTT. Its translation: CASSRLATGNTIYF.

V is TRBV2 and J is TRBJ2-7; 7 positions agree with TRBD1. From germline, CDR1 is SNHLY and CDR2 FYNNEI. There are 12 residues in the CDR3. V was clipped by 6 bases and J by 3 bases; unmatched bases: 2. CDR3: CASRGQNYEQYF. CDR3 nucleotides: TGTGCCAGCAGGGGACAGAACTACGAGCAGTACTTC. Full variable domain (remainder filled in from reference TRBV2 and TRBJ2-7): EPEVTQTPSHQVTQMGQEVILRCVPISNHLYFYWYRQILGQKVEFLVSFYNNEISEKSEIFDDQFSVERPDGSNFTLKIRSTKLEDSAMYFCASRGQNYEQYFGPGTRLTVT.

This chain joins TRBV29-1 and TRBJ2-7; 8 bases are shared with TRBD1. With 2 bases clipped from V and 0 bases from J, the junction kept 3 bases outside the gene matches. This CDR3 spans 14 amino acids. Germline lookup yields CDR1 SQVTM and CDR2 ANQGSEA. Here the CDR3 DNA reads TGCAGCGTTGAAAAAGGGACAGGCTCCTACGAGCAGTACTTC. Translated, it gives CSVEKGTGSYEQYF.

V gene TRBV29-1 combines with J gene TRBJ2-7; tentatively, D is TRBD2 (7 bases). CDR3 size: 16 residues. Germline-derived CDR1 and CDR2 are SQVTM and ANQGSEA. Trimming took off 6 bases at V and 9 bases at J, with 30 bases between the two ends. The CDR3 spells CSVQGRVSGGLSGQYF. CDR3 sequence (DNA): TGCAGCGTCCAGGGGAGGGTCAGCGGTGGTTTATCTGGGCAGTACTTC.

V and J are TRBV6-1 and TRBJ2-7; D is undetermined. Germline loops: CDR1 MNHNS, CDR2 SASEGT. This CDR3 has 14 residues. With 2 bases removed from V and 2 bases from J, the gap between germline ends came to 10 bases. CDR3 coding DNA: TGTGCCAGCAGTGAATTGTCGGCGGCCTACGAGCAGTACTTC. Protein product: CASSELSAAYEQYF.

The chain recombines TRBV4-3 with TRBJ2-2; TRBD2 is a possible D gene (5 bases). In germline, CDR1 is LGHNA, CDR2 YSLEER. CDR3 length: 14 amino acids. Trimming pared 4 bases from V and 6 bases from J, leaving 12 bases between. The CDR3, as DNA: TGCGCCAGCAGCCGGGTGAAGGAGGCCGGGGAGCTGTTTTTT. Protein product: CASSRVKEAGELFF.

The chain links TRBV7-9 to TRBJ1-2, with D possibly being TRBD1 (5 bases). The CDR3 loop spans 10 amino acids. V was clipped by 10 bases and J by 6 bases, with 9 bases between them. The germline V gene encodes CDR1 SEHNR and CDR2 FQNEAQ (reference sequence). The CDR3 is CATQGNGYTF. The CDR3 DNA reads as TGTGCCACCCAGGGAAATGGCTACACCTTC. The full variable domain, completed using reference TRBV7-9 and TRBJ1-2, is DTGVSQNPRHKITKRGQNVTFRCDPISEHNRLYWYRQTLGQGPEFLTYFQNEAQLEKSRLLSDRFSAERPKGSFSTLEIQRTEQGDSAMYLCATQGNGYTFGSGTRLTVV.

V gene TRBV29-1 combines with J gene TRBJ2-2; 7 bases line up with TRBD2. Germline V gene lookup returns CDR1 SQVTM and CDR2 ANQGSEA. V was clipped by 5 bases and J by 4 bases; unmatched bases: 10. This CDR3 is 15 amino acids long. The CDR3 sequence: CSVKILASSTGELFF. The CDR3 DNA follows: TGCAGCGTTAAGATACTAGCGAGTAGCACCGGGGAGCTGTTTTTT.

The chain couples TRBV5-1 to TRBJ1-1; tentatively, D is TRBD1 (6 bases). The CDR3 runs 15 residues. CDR1 SGHRS and CDR2 YFSETQ come from the germline V gene. Trimming shortened V by 4 bases and J by 1 base, and 14 bases separated the two germline ends. Written as DNA, the CDR3 is TGCGCCAGCAGCCCCCTGCAAGGGGGGAACACTGAAGCTTTCTTT. It specifies CASSPLQGGNTEAFF. Together with reference TRBV5-1 and TRBJ1-1, the CDR3 gives the full variable domain: KAGVTQTPRYLIKTRGQQVTLSCSPISGHRSVSWYQQTPGQGLQFLFEYFSETQRNKGNFPGRFSGRQFSNSRSEMNVSTLELGDSALYLCASSPLQGGNTEAFFGQGTRLTVV.

This chain links TRBV20-1 with TRBJ2-3; 15 bases fit TRBD2. V shed 6 bases, J shed 2 bases, and the junction held 12 bases outside the gene matches. Germline V gives CDR1 DFQATT, CDR2 SNEGSKA (reference sequence). The CDR3 spans 18 residues. In nucleotides, the CDR3 is TGCAGTGCGAGTCTCCCGGGACTAGCGGGGGGATACACAGATACGCAGTATTTT. This translates into CSASLPGLAGGYTDTQYF.

This chain connects TRBV28 to TRBJ1-6; D is perhaps TRBD1 (5 bases). CDR3 length: 15 amino acids. The germline V gene encodes CDR1 MDHEN and CDR2 SYDVKM. Trimming stripped 1 base from V and 9 bases from J, with 13 bases between. The CDR3 nucleotides read TGTGCCAGCAGTTTATCGGGGGACTTGGGTTCACCCCTCCACTTT. Translating it yields CASSLSGDLGSPLHF.